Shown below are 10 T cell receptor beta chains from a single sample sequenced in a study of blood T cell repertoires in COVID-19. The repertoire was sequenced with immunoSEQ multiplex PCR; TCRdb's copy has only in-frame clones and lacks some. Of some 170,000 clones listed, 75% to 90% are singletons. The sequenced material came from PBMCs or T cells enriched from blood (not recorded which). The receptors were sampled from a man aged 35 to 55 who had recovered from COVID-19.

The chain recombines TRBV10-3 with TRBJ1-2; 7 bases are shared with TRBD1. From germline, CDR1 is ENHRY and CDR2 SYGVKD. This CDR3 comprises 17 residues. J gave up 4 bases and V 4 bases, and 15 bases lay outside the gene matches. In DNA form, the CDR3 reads TGTGCCATCAGTGGAAGACCAGGGACCCGGACAGGCTATGGCTACACCTTC. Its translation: CAISGRPGTRTGYGYTF.

CDR3 nucleotide sequence: TGCGCCAGCAGCCTGGGCTTTACTACCTACGAGCAGTACTTC. It specifies CASSLGFTTYEQYF. The V gene is TRBV5-1, the J gene TRBJ2-7; D unclear. V shed 4 bases and J shed 2 bases, with 13 bases lying between them. Germline-derived CDR1 and CDR2 are SGHRS and YFSETQ. CDR3 length: 14 residues. The full variable domain, rest sourced from reference TRBV5-1 and TRBJ2-7, is KAGVTQTPRYLIKTRGQQVTLSCSPISGHRSVSWYQQTPGQGLQFLFEYFSETQRNKGNFPGRFSGRQFSNSRSEMNVSTLELGDSALYLCASSLGFTTYEQYFGPGTRLTVT.

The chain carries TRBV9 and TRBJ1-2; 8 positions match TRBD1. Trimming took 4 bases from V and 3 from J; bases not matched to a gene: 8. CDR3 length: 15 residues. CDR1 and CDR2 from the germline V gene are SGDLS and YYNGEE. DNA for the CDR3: TGTGCCAGCAGCAACGACAGGGGACCATACTATGGCTACACCTTC. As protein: CASSNDRGPYYGYTF.

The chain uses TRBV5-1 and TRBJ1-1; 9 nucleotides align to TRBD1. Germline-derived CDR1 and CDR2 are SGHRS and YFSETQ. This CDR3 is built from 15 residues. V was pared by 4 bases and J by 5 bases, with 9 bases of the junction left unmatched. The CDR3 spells CASSRFRDRETEAFF. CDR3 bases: TGCGCCAGCAGCCGATTCCGGGACAGGGAGACTGAAGCTTTCTTT.

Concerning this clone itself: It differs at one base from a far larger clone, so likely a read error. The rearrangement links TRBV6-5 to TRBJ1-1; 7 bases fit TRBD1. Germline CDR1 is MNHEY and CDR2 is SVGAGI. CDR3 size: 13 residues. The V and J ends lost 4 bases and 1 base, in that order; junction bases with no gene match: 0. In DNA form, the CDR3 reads TGTGCCAGCAGTTGGGACAGGAACACTGAAGCTTTCTTT. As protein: CASSWDRNTEAFF.

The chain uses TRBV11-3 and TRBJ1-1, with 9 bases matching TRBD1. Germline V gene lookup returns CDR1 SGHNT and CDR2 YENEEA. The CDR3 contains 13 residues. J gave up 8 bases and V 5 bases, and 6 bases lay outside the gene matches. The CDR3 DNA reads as TGTGCCAGCAGCCCCGGGACAGGGAACGAAGCTTTCTTT. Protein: CASSPGTGNEAFF.

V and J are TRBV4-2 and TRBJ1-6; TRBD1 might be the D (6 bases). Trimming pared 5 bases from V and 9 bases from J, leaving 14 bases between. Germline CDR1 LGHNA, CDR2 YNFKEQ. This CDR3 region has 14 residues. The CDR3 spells CASSWPGETSPLHF. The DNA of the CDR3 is TGTGCCAGCAGCTGGCCAGGGGAGACTTCACCCCTCCACTTT.

The CDR3 protein is CASSINSGGQETQYF. The CDR3 DNA follows: TGTGCCAGTAGTATCAACAGCGGGGGCCAAGAGACCCAGTACTTC. The chain combines TRBV19 with TRBJ2-5; 8 bases agree with TRBD2. V shed 3 bases and J 1 base; nucleotides not matched to a gene: 4. In germline, CDR1 is LNHDA, CDR2 SQIVND (reference sequence). The CDR3 consists of 15 residues.

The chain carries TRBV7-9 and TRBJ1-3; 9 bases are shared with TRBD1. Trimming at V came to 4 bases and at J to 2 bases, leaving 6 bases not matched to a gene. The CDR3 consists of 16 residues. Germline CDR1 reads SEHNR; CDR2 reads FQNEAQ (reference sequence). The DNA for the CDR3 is TGTGCCAGCAGCTATCATACAGGGGGCCCTGGAAACACCATATATTTT. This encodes CASSYHTGGPGNTIYF.

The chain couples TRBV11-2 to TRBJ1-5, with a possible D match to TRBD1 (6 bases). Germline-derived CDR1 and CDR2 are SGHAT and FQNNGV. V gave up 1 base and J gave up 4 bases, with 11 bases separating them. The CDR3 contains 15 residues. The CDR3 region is CASSLAGQMNQPQHF. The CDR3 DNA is TGTGCCAGCAGCTTAGCTGGACAGATGAATCAGCCCCAGCATTTT.